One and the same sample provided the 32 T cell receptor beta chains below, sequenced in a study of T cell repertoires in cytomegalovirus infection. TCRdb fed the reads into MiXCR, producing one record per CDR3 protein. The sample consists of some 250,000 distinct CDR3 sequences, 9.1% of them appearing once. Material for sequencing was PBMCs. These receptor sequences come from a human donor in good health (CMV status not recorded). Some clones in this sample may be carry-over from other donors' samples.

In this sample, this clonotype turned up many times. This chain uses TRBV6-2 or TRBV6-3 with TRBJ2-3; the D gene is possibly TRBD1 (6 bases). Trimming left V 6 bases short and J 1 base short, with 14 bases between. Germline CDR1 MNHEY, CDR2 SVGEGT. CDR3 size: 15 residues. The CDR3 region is CASRTTGIRTDTQYF. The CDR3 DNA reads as TGTGCCAGCAGGACTACAGGGATCCGCACAGATACGCAGTATTTT.

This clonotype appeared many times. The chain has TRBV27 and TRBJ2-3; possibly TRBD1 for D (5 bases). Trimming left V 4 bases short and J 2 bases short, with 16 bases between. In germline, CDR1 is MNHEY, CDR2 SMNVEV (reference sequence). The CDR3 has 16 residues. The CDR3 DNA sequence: TGTGCCAGCAGTTCCCTCCGCCGACAGACCACAGATACGCAGTATTTT. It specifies CASSSLRRQTTDTQYF.

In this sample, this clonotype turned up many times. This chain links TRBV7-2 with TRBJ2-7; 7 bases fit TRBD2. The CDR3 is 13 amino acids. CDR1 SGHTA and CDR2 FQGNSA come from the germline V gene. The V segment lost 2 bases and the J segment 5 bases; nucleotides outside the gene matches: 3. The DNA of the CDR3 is TGTGCCAGCAGCTTAAATCGGGGGGACGAGCAGTACTTC. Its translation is CASSLNRGDEQYF.

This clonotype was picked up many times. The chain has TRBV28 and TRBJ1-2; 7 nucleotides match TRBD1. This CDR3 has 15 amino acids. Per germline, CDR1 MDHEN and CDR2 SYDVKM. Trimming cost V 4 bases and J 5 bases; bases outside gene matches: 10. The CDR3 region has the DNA TGTGCCAGCAGTTCGGGACAGACGCCCCTTTATGGCTACACCTTC. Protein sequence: CASSSGQTPLYGYTF.

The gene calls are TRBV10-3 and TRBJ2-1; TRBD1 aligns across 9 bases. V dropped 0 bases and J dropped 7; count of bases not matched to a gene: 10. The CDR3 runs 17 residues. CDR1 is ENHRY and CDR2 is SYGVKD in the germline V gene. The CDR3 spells CAISESAGQGTRNEQFF. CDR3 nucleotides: TGTGCCATCAGTGAGTCTGCGGGACAGGGAACTCGGAATGAGCAGTTCTTC.

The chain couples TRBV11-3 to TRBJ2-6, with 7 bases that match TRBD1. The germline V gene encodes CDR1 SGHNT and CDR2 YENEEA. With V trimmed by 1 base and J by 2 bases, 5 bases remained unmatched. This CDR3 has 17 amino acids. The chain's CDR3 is CASSLGRGQPGANVLTF. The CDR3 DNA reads TGTGCCAGCAGCTTAGGAAGGGGGCAGCCTGGGGCCAACGTCCTGACTTTC.

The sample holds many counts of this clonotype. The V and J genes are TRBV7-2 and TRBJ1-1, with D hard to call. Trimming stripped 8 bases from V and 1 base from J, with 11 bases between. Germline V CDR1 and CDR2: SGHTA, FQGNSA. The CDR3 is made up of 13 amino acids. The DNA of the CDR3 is TGTGCCAGCTCGGGCCAGTCGAACACTGAAGCTTTCTTT. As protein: CASSGQSNTEAFF.

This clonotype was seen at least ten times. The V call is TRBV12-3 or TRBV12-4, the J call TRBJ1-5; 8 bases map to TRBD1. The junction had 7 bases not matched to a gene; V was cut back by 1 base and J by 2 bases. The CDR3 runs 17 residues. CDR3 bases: TGTGCCAGCAGTTTAGGGGACAGGTCCTTCGGCAATCAGCCCCAGCATTTT. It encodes CASSLGDRSFGNQPQHF.

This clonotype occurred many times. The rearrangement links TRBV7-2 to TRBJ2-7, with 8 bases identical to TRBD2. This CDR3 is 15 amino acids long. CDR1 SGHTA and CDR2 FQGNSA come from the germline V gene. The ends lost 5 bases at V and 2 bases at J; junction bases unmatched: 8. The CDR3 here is CASSRGGGVAYEQYF. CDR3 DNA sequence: TGTGCCAGCAGCCGGGGGGGGGGAGTTGCCTACGAGCAGTACTTC.

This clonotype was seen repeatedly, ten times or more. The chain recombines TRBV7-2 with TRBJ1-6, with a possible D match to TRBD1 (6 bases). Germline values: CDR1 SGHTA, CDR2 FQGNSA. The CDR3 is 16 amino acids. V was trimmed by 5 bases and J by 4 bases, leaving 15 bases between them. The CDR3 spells CASSDRTGGYNSPLHF. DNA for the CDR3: TGTGCCAGCAGCGACAGGACGGGAGGGTATAATTCACCCCTCCACTTT.

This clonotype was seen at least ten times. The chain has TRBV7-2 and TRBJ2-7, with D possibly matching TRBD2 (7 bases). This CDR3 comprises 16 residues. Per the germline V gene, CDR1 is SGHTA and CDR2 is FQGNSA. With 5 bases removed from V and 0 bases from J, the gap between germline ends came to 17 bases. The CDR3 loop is CASSLRGAYSSYEQYF. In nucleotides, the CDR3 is TGTGCCAGCAGCCTACGGGGGGCTTATAGCTCCTACGAGCAGTACTTC.

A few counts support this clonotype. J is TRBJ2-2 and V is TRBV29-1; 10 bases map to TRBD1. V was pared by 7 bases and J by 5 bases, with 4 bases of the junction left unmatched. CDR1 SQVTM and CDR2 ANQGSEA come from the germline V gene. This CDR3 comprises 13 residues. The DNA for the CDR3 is TGCAGCGCCCGGACAGGGGGGACCGGGGAGCTGTTTTTT. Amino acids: CSARTGGTGELFF.

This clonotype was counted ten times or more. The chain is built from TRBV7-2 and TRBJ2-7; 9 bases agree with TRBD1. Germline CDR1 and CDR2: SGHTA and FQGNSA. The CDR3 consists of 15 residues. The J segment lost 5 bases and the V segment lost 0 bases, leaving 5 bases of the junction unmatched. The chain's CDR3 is CASSLAGTGPNEQYF. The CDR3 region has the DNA TGTGCCAGCAGCTTAGCCGGGACAGGGCCGAACGAGCAGTACTTC.

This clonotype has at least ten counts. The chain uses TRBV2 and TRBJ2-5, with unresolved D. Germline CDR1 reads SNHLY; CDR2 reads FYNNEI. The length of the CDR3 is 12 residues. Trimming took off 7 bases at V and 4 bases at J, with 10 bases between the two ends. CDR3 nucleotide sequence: TGTGCCAGCAAGGAGTTCGGAGAGACCCAGTACTTC. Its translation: CASKEFGETQYF.

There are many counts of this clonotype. The CDR3 region is CASSSGFAGATDTQYF. For the CDR3, the DNA is TGTGCCAGCAGCTCGGGCTTCGCGGGGGCTACAGATACGCAGTATTTT. This sequence joins TRBV7-8 and TRBJ2-3; TRBD2 might be the D (7 bases). Deletions cut 4 bases from V and 3 bases from J, with 17 bases between. Germline CDR1 reads SGHVS; CDR2 reads FQNEAQ. The CDR3 covers 16 residues.

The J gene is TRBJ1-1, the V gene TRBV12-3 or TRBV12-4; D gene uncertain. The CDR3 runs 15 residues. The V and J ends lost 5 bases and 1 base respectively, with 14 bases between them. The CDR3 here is CASSPFMGGNTEAFF. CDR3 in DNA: TGTGCCAGCAGTCCCTTTATGGGAGGGAACACTGAAGCTTTCTTT.

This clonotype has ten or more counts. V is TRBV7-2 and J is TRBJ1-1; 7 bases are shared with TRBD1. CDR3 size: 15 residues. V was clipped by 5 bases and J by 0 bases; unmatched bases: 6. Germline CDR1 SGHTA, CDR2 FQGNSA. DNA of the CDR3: TGTGCCAGCAGCACCCCGACAGGGTTGAACACTGAAGCTTTCTTT. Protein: CASSTPTGLNTEAFF.

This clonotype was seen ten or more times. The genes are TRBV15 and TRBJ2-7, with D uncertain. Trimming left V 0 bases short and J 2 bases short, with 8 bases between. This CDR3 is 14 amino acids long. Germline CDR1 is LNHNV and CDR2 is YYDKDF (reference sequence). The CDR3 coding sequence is TGTGCCACCAGCAGAGATAGAGGCCCCTACGAGCAGTACTTC. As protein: CATSRDRGPYEQYF.

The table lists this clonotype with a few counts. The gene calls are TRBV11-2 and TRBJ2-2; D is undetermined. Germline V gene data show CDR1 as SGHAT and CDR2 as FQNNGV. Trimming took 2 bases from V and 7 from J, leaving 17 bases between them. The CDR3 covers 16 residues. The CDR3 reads CASSLWSRGKGGELFF. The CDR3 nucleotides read TGTGCCAGCAGCTTATGGTCGCGTGGGAAGGGCGGGGAGCTGTTTTTT.

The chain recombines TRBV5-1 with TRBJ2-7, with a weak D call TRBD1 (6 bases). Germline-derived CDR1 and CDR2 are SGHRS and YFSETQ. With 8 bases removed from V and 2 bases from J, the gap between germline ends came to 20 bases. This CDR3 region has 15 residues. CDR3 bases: TGCGCCAGTCAATGGGCGTCAGGGGCGGCCTACGAGCAGTACTTC. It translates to CASQWASGAAYEQYF.

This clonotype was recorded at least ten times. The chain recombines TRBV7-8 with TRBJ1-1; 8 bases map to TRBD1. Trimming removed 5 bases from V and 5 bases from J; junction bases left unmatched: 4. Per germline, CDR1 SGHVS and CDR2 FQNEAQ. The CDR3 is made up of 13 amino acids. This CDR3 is CASSRTGGTEAFF. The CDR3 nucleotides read TGTGCCAGCAGCCGTACAGGGGGGACTGAAGCTTTCTTT.

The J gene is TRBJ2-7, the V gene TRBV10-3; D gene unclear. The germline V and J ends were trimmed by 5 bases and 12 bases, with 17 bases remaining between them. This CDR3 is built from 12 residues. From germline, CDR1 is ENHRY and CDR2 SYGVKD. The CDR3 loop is CAISPGNRKLYF. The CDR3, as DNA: TGTGCCATCAGTCCGGGCAATCGGAAACTGTACTTC.

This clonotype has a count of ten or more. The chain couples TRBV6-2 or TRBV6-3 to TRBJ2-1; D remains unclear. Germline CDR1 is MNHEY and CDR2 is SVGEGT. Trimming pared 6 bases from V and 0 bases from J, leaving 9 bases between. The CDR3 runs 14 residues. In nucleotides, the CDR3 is TGTGCCAGCAGGGATCCGGGCTCCTACAATGAGCAGTTCTTC. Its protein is CASRDPGSYNEQFF.

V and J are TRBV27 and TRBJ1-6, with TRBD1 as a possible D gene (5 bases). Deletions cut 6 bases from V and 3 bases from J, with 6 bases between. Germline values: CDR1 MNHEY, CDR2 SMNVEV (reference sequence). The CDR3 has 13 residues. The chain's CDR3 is CASRDNYNSPLHF. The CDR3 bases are TGTGCCAGCAGGGACAACTATAATTCACCCCTCCACTTT.

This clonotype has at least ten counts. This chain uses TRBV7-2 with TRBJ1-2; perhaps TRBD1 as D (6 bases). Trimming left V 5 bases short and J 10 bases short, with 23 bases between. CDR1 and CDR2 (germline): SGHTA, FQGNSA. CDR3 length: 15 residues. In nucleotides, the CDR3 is TGTGCCAGCAGCAAAAGAGGGGGGCCGGTTGAAGACTACACCTTC. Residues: CASSKRGGPVEDYTF. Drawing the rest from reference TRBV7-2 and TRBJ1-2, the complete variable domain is GAGVSQSPSNKVTEKGKDVELRCDPISGHTALYWYRQSLGQGLEFLIYFQGNSAPDKSGLPSDRFSAERTGGSVSTLTIQRTQQEDSAVYLCASSKRGGPVEDYTFGSGTRLTVV.

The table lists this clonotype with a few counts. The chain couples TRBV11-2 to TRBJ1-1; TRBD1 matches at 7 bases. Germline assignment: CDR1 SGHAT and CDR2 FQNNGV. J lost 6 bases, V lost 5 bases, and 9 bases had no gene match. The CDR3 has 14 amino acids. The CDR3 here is CASSRTGGVAEAFF. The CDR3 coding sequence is TGTGCCAGCAGCCGGACAGGTGGGGTGGCTGAAGCTTTCTTT.

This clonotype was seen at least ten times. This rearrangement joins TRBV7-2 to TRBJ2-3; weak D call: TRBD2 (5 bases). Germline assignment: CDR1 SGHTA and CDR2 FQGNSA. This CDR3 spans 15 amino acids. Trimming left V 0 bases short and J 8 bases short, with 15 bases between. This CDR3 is CASSLAGPRAGTQYF. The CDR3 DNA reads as TGTGCCAGCAGCTTAGCCGGGCCCCGTGCGGGTACGCAGTATTTT.

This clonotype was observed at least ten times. CDR3 sequence: CASSFRWYEQYF. In DNA, the CDR3 is TGTGCCAGCAGCTTTCGCTGGTACGAGCAGTACTTC. The chain is built from TRBV7-2 and TRBJ2-7; no firm D call. The V end lost 3 bases, the J end lost 4 bases, and 7 bases lay between the germline ends. This CDR3 contains 12 residues. The V gene's germline CDR1 is SGHTA and CDR2 FQGNSA.

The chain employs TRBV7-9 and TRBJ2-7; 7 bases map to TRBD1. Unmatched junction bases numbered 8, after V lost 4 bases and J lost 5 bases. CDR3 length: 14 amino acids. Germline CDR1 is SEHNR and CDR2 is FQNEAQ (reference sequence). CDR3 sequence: CASSSRQGLNEQYF. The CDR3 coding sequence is TGTGCCAGCAGCTCGAGACAGGGATTGAACGAGCAGTACTTC.

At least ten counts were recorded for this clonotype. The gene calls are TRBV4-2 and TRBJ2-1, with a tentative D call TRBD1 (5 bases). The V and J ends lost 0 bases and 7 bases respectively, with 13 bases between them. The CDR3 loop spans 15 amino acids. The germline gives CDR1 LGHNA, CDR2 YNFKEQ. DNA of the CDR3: TGTGCCAGCAGCCAAGAGGGCCAAACAGGAAATGAGCAGTTCTTC. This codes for CASSQEGQTGNEQFF.

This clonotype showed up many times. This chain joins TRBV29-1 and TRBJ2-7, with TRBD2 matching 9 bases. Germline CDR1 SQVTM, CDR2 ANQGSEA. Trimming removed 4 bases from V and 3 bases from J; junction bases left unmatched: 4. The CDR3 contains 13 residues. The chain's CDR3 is CSVAETSGYEQYF. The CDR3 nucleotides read TGCAGCGTTGCGGAGACTAGCGGCTACGAGCAGTACTTC.

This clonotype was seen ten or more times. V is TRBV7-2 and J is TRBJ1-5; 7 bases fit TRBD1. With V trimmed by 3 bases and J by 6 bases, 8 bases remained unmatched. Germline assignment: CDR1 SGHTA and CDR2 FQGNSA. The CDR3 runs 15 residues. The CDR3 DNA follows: TGTGCCAGCAGCTTGGGGCAGGGGGGCATTCAGCCCCAGCATTTT. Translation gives CASSLGQGGIQPQHF.